The sequence of this TCR beta chain was determined in a study of response to subunit inactivated influenza vaccine. This clonotype was counted at least ten times. In germline, CDR1 is SEHNR, CDR2 FQNEAQ (reference sequence). The V end lost 1 base, the J end lost 0 bases, and 4 bases lay between the germline ends. CDR3 length equals 13 residues. From the RT-PCR reads, TCRdb called clonotypes with MiXCR, one entry per CDR3 protein. Of about 540,000 distinct CDR3 sequences in the sample, around 25% were seen once. This sample also appeared in a second study, on T cells expressing NK-cell markers. Per that paper: Generation of TCR beta cDNA was performed by 5'RACE template switching incorporating UMIs. Among eight sequenced donors, seven carried HCMV seropositivity while one was seronegative. The dominant NKG2C+ clonotypes represented about 1.0-7.0% of CD8+ T cells in over 5 donors. In four donors, these clonotypes also led the CD3+CD56-NKG2C+ fraction. Whether the expanded NKG2C+ T cell clones recognized HCMV remained unclear.

Specimen: CD4+ T cells sorted from PBMCs, collected approximately 12 days after vaccination. The chain uses TRBV7-9 and TRBJ2-7; D gene unclear. This TCR came from a man between 50 and 59 years old who received an inactivated influenza vaccine. The CDR3 DNA reads as TGTGCCAGCAGCTTAGACATCTCCTACGAGCAGTACTTC. It translates to CASSLDISYEQYF. Using reference TRBV7-9 and TRBJ2-7 for the parts outside the CDR3, the full variable domain is DTGVSQNPRHKITKRGQNVTFRCDPISEHNRLYWYRQTLGQGPEFLTYFQNEAQLEKSRLLSDRFSAERPKGSFSTLEIQRTEQGDSAMYLCASSLDISYEQYFGPGTRLTVT.